Given below is one T cell receptor beta chain in context. Some clones are missing from TCRdb's copy, which holds only in-frame ones; the method was immunoSEQ multiplex PCR. Of 660,000 or so clones listed, approximately 96% were seen once; the top ten hold about 0.11%. Only CD45RO-negative cells positively selected for CCR7 counted as naive CD8 cells, so terminally differentiated effector memory CD45RA+ cells were excluded. The data stem from a study of shared clonotypes between healthy human individuals. Trimming removed 4 bases from V and 8 bases from J, with 24 bases in between. The CDR3 consists of 17 residues. Germline CDR1 is SNHLY and CDR2 is FYNNEI.

The sequence was obtained from a woman younger than 45 in good health. The genes are TRBV2 and TRBJ1-5; possible D gene TRBD1, 5 bases. Sequencing used naive CD8+ T cells sorted from blood. CDR3 nucleotide sequence: TGTGCCAGCAGTGGTCGTCGCCTAGCAGGGTCGGATAAGCCCCAGCATTTT. Protein: CASSGRRLAGSDKPQHF.